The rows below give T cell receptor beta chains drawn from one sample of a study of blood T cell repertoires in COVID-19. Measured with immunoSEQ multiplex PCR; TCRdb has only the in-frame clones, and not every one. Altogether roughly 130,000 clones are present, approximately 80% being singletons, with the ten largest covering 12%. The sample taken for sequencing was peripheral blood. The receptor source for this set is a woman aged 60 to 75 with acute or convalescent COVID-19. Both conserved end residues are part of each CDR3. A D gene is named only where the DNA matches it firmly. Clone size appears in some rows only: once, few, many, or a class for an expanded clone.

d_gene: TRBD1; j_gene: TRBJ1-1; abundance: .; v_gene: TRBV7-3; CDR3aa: CASSIGTAEAFF; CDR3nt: TGTGCCAGCAGCATTGGGACAGCCGAAGCTTTCTTT
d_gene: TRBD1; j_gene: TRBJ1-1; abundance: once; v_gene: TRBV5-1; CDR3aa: CASSRDRAVNTEAFF; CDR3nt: TGCGCCAGCAGCCGGGACAGGGCGGTGAACACTGAAGCTTTCTTT
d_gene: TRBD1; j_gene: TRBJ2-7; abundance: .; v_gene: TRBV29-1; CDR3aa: CSVSSGTGSEQYF; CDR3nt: TGCAGCGTCTCCTCCGGGACAGGATCCGAGCAGTACTTC
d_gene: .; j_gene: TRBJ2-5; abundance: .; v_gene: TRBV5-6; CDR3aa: CASSLRGETQYF; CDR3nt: TGTGCCAGCAGCTTAAGGGGGGAGACCCAGTACTTC
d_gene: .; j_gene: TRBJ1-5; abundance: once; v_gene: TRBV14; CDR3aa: CASSQTGNQPQHF; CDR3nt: TGTGCCAGCAGCCAAACAGGGAATCAGCCCCAGCATTTT
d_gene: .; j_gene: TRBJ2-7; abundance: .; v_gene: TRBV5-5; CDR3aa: CASSLRSLVYEQYF; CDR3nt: TGTGCCAGCAGCTTGCGTAGCTTAGTCTACGAGCAGTACTTC
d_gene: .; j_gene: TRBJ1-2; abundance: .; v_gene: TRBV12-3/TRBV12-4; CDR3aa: CASSLVGGYGYTF; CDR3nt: TGTGCCAGCAGCTTGGTAGGAGGCTATGGCTACACCTTC
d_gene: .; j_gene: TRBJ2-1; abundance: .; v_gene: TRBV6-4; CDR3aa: CASSPWGDRYNEQFF; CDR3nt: TGTGCCAGCAGTCCCTGGGGGGACCGATACAATGAGCAGTTCTTC
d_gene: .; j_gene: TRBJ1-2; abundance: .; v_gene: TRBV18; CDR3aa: CASSPTQQDYYGYTF; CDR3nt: TGTGCCAGCTCACCAACCCAGCAGGATTACTATGGCTACACCTTC
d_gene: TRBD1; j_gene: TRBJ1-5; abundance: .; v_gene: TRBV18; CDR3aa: CASSPKNLLGQEHQPQHF; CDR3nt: TGTGCCAGCTCACCCAAAAACCTGCTAGGACAGGAACATCAGCCCCAGCATTTT
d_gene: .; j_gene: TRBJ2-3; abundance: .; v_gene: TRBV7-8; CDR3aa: CASSLDRVSADTQYF; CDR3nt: TGTGCCAGCAGCTTAGACAGGGTGAGCGCAGATACGCAGTATTTT
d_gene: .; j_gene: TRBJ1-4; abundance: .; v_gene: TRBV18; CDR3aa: CASSPQENEKLFF; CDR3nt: TGTGCCAGCTCACCACAGGAGAATGAAAAACTGTTTTTT
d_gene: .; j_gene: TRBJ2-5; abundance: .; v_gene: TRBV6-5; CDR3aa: CASSPWAEETQYF; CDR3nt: TGTGCCAGCAGTCCTTGGGCCGAAGAGACCCAGTACTTC
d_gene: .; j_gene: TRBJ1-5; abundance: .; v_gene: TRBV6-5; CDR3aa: CASSYQAGVNQPQHF; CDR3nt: TGTGCCAGCAGTTACCAAGCCGGGGTCAATCAGCCCCAGCATTTT
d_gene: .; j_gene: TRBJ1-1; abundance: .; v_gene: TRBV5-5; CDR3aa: CASSPRTTGTNTEAFF; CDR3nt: TGTGCCAGCAGCCCCCGGACCACAGGGACGAACACTGAAGCTTTCTTT
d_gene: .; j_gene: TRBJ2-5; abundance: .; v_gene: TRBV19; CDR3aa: CASRGEQGGETQYF; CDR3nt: TGTGCCAGTAGGGGGGAACAGGGCGGCGAGACCCAGTACTTC
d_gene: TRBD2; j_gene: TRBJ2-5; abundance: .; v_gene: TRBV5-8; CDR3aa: CASPTWTSGIQETQYF; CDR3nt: TGTGCCAGCCCCACCTGGACTAGCGGGATCCAAGAGACCCAGTACTTC
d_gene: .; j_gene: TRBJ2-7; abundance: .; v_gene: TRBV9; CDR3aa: CASSVGRGYYEQYF; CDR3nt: TGTGCCAGCAGCGTAGGCCGGGGGTACTACGAGCAGTACTTC
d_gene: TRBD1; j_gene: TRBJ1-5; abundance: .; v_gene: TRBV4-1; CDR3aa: CASSLTGGQPQHF; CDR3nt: TGCGCCAGCAGCTTGACAGGGGGACAGCCCCAGCATTTT
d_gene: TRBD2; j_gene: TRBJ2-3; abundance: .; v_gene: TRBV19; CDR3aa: CASSVTSGGGDTQYF; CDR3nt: TGTGCCAGTAGTGTGACTAGCGGGGGGGGAGATACGCAGTATTTT
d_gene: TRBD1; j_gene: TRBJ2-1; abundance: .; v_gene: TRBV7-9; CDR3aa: CASSLSRTGPPGLIF; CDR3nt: TGTGCCAGCAGCCTTTCCCGGACAGGTCCCCCAGGGTTGATCTTC
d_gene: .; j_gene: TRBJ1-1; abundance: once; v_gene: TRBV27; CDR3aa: CASSPLVRGGGTEAFF; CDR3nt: TGTGCCAGCAGTCCCCTGGTTCGTGGGGGAGGAACTGAAGCTTTCTTT
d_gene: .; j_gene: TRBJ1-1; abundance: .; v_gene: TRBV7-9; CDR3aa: CASSSKTGVPTEAFF; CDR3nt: TGTGCCAGCAGCTCAAAAACAGGTGTGCCGACTGAAGCTTTCTTT